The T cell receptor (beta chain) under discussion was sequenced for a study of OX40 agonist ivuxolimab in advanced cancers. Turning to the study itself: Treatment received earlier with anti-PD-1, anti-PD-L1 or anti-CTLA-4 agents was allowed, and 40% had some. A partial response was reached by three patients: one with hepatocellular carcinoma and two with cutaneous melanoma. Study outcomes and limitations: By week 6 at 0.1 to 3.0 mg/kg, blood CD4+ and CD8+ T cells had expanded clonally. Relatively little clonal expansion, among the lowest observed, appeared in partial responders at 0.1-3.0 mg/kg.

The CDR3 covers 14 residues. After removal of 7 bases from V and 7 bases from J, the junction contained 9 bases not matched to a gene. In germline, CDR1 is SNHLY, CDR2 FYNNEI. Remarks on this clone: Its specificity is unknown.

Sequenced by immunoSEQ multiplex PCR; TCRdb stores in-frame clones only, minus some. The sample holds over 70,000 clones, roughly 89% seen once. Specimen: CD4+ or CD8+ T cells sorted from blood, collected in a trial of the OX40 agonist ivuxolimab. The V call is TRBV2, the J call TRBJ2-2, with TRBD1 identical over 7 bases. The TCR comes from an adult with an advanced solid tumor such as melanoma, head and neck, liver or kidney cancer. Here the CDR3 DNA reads TGTGCCAGCAAGTGGCAGGGGGATGGCGGGGAGCTGTTTTTT. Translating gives CASKWQGDGGELFF.